This T cell receptor (beta chain) comes out of a study of blood T cell repertoires in COVID-19. As originally analysed: The assay estimated nucleated cells by amplifying reference gene primers. Clones were read by immunoSEQ multiplex PCR, and TCRdb kept only the in-frame ones, dropping some. That table gives V, J and clone size, and the DNA gave D and trimming. The table records approximately 170,000 clones, 88% of them present only once. V lost 3 bases and J lost 3, with 12 bases in between. The germline gives CDR1 MNHEY, CDR2 SVGEGT. The CDR3 runs 15 residues. Specimen: peripheral blood. V usage is TRBV6-2 or TRBV6-3 and J usage is TRBJ1-5; D uncertain. The receptor's source is a man between 45 and 60 years old who had recovered from COVID-19. This chain's CDR3 is CASSYQTAFNQPQHF. CDR3 DNA sequence: TGTGCCAGCAGTTATCAAACAGCCTTCAATCAGCCCCAGCATTTT.